Following are 26 T cell receptor beta chains from one sample sequenced in a study of shared clonotypes between healthy human individuals. Data came from immunoSEQ multiplex PCR; TCRdb stores just in-frame clones and leaves some out. The sample records approximately 530,000 clones, 90% to 96% being singletons. The source material was naive CD4+ T cells sorted from blood. The subset was: CD45RA+ positively selected. The receptors shown here come from a woman in her twenties or thirties in good health.

The V call is TRBV9, the J call TRBJ2-7; D gene uncertain. Trimming cost V 0 bases and J 6 bases, with 10 bases left between them. CDR1 and CDR2 (germline): SGDLS, YYNGEE. CDR3 size: 13 residues. The DNA for the CDR3 is TGTGCCAGCAGCGTAGGGGTAGGTTCCGAGCAGTACTTC. It encodes CASSVGVGSEQYF.

This chain links TRBV7-2 with TRBJ2-5, with D possibly matching TRBD1 (7 bases). CDR1 is SGHTA and CDR2 is FQGNSA in the germline V gene. CDR3 length: 16 residues. V was cut by 5 bases and J by 1 base, with 17 bases left in between. This CDR3 is CASSESRGTAQETQYF. In DNA, the CDR3 is TGTGCCAGCAGCGAATCACGCGGGACAGCCCAAGAGACCCAGTACTTC.

The rearrangement links TRBV7-9 to TRBJ1-1; 8 bases are a match to TRBD1. Germline V CDR1 and CDR2: SEHNR, FQNEAQ (reference sequence). The CDR3 sequence is 17 residues long. Trimming at V came to 4 bases and at J to 1 base, leaving 11 bases not matched to a gene. DNA of the CDR3: TGTGCCAGCAGCTCAAACAGGGGGAAAATCCCGAACACTGAAGCTTTCTTT. It is translated as CASSSNRGKIPNTEAFF.

The chain employs TRBV2 and TRBJ1-2; 11 bases are a match to TRBD1. This CDR3 has 14 amino acids. Losses at the gene ends were 6 bases for V and 5 bases for J; bases not matched to a gene: 5. The germline CDR1 and CDR2 sequences are SNHLY and FYNNEI. The CDR3 DNA reads TGTGCCAGCAGCGCGGACAGGGGGCATTATGGCTACACCTTC. Its protein product is CASSADRGHYGYTF.

This clone was found once. V and J are TRBV2 and TRBJ1-2; D possibly corresponds to TRBD1 (5 bases). The germline V and J ends were trimmed by 6 bases and 2 bases, with 13 bases remaining between them. The V gene's germline CDR1 is SNHLY and CDR2 FYNNEI. The CDR3 contains 14 residues. CDR3: CASRVTGVNYGYTF. In DNA form, the CDR3 reads TGTGCCAGCAGAGTTACGGGGGTAAACTATGGCTACACCTTC.

This chain joins TRBV5-1 and TRBJ2-7; D perhaps matches TRBD2 (6 bases). V was shortened by 2 bases and J by 0 bases, with 12 bases between the two germline ends. CDR1 is SGHRS, CDR2 YFSETQ, per germline. There are 15 residues in the CDR3. Written as DNA, the CDR3 is TGCGCCAGCAGCTTAATGAGCGGGCCCTCCTACGAGCAGTACTTC. This sequence encodes CASSLMSGPSYEQYF.

The chain carries TRBV10-3 and TRBJ2-2; D unclear. CDR1 and CDR2 (germline): ENHRY, SYGVKD. The CDR3 runs 12 residues. Trimming removed 10 bases from V and 2 bases from J, with 8 bases in between. Here the CDR3 reads CASRRNTGELFF. The CDR3 DNA sequence: TGTGCCAGCAGAAGAAACACCGGGGAGCTGTTTTTT.

The rearrangement links TRBV7-6 to TRBJ2-2, with unresolved D. Per germline, CDR1 SGHVS and CDR2 FNYEAQ. This CDR3 contains 17 residues. Trimming removed 5 bases from V and 1 base from J, with 17 bases in between. Written as DNA, the CDR3 is TGTGCCAGCAGCCCCCGTGGTGGCAGTCTGAACACCGGGGAGCTGTTTTTT. It yields the protein CASSPRGGSLNTGELFF.

J is TRBJ2-1 and V is TRBV30, with 8 bases lining up with TRBD2. The CDR3 has 16 amino acids. V was pared by 8 bases and J by 8 bases, with 20 bases of the junction left unmatched. The germline gives CDR1 GTSNPN, CDR2 SVGIG (reference sequence). The CDR3 reads CARSGSGIALRYEQFF. The CDR3 DNA reads as TGTGCCCGGTCGGGTAGCGGGATTGCCTTAAGGTATGAGCAGTTCTTC.

Here the CDR3 reads CASSLGGRITGELFF. In nucleotides, the CDR3 is TGTGCCAGCAGCCTGGGGGGACGAATCACCGGGGAGCTGTTTTTT. The V call is TRBV5-4, the J call TRBJ2-2; possibly TRBD2 for D (6 bases). Germline values: CDR1 SGHNT, CDR2 YYREEE (reference sequence). This CDR3 region has 15 residues. V was trimmed by 4 bases and J by 4 bases, leaving 14 bases between them.

V usage is TRBV18 and J usage is TRBJ2-5; unclear D gene. V shed 4 bases and J shed 1 base, with 7 bases lying between them. CDR1 is KGHSH, CDR2 LQKENI, per germline. This CDR3 is 13 amino acids long. The CDR3: CASSQSRQETQYF. The CDR3 DNA sequence: TGTGCCAGCTCACAATCCCGCCAAGAGACCCAGTACTTC. Complete variable domain (other parts from reference TRBV18 and TRBJ2-5): NAGVMQNPRHLVRRRGQEARLRCSPMKGHSHVYWYRQLPEEGLKFMVYLQKENIIDESGMPKERFSAEFPKEGPSILRIQQVVRGDSAAYFCASSQSRQETQYFGPGTRLLVL.

This clone was seen once. The chain carries TRBV18 and TRBJ2-1, with TRBD2 matching over 13 bases. The trim removed 5 bases at V and 6 bases at J, leaving 4 bases unmatched. CDR1 is KGHSH and CDR2 is LQKENI in the germline V gene. The CDR3 length is 15 residues. CDR3 in DNA: TGTGCCAGCTCAACCGGACTAGCGGGAGTCAATGAGCAGTTCTTC. Amino acid sequence: CASSTGLAGVNEQFF.

The V call is TRBV5-6, the J call TRBJ2-2, with 13 nucleotides matching TRBD2. The V gene end was trimmed by 2 bases and the J gene end by 2 bases; junction bases not matched to a gene: 9. CDR1 is SGHDT and CDR2 is YYEEEE in the germline V gene. The length of the CDR3 is 19 residues. CDR3 in DNA: TGTGCCAGCAGCTTTCGGACTAGCGGGAGAACCGCCAACACCGGGGAGCTGTTTTTT. This codes for CASSFRTSGRTANTGELFF.

The rearrangement uses TRBV28 and TRBJ2-7; D is unclear. The CDR3 sequence is 13 residues long. Deletions cut 6 bases from V and 3 bases from J, with 12 bases between. Germline V gives CDR1 MDHEN, CDR2 SYDVKM. As DNA, the CDR3 is TGTGCCAGCAGCCTAACCCCAAGCTACGAGCAGTACTTC. Translated, it gives CASSLTPSYEQYF.

This chain uses TRBV19 with TRBJ2-7; 11 positions match TRBD1. The CDR3 contains 18 residues. Germline V CDR1 and CDR2: LNHDA, SQIVND (reference sequence). With V trimmed by 5 bases and J by 5 bases, 17 bases remained unmatched. CDR3 bases: TGTGCCAGTAGTGCCCAAAAAACCCACCGGGACAGGGGGGACGAGCAGTACTTC. This codes for CASSAQKTHRDRGDEQYF. Supplemented by reference TRBV19 and TRBJ2-7, the full variable domain reads DGGITQSPKYLFRKEGQNVTLSCEQNLNHDAMYWYRQDPGQGLRLIYYSQIVNDFQKGDIAEGYSVSREKKESFPLTVTSAQKNPTAFYLCASSAQKTHRDRGDEQYFGPGTRLTVT.

V and J are TRBV7-2 and TRBJ1-5; TRBD1 matches at 11 bases. The length of the CDR3 is 17 residues. Looked up from germline, CDR1 is SGHTA and CDR2 is FQGNSA. V lost 0 bases, J lost 2 bases, and 3 bases stayed unmatched. The CDR3 here is CASSLAGTGGGNQPQHF. CDR3 bases: TGTGCCAGCAGCTTAGCGGGGACAGGGGGTGGCAATCAGCCCCAGCATTTT.

The V gene is TRBV5-5, the J gene TRBJ1-1, with D unresolved. The V end lost 3 bases, the J end lost 1 base, and 10 bases lay between the germline ends. The germline gives CDR1 SGHKS, CDR2 YYEKEE (reference sequence). The CDR3 is made up of 14 amino acids. CDR3: CASSSRWRNTEAFF. CDR3 DNA: TGTGCCAGCAGCTCCCGGTGGAGGAACACTGAAGCTTTCTTT.

This chain links TRBV28 with TRBJ2-4; the D is unclear. This CDR3 contains 16 residues. Germline assignment: CDR1 MDHEN and CDR2 SYDVKM. V lost 6 bases to trimming and J lost 0 bases, with 15 bases between them. The DNA for the CDR3 is TGTGCCAGCAGCCCCCGGATTGGGTTAGCCAAAAACATTCAGTACTTC. It encodes CASSPRIGLAKNIQYF. The full variable domain, in which reference TRBV28 and TRBJ2-4 provide the parts outside the CDR3, is DVKVTQSSRYLVKRTGEKVFLECVQDMDHENMFWYRQDPGLGLRLIYFSYDVKMKEKGDIPEGYSVSREKKERFSLILESASTNQTSMYLCASSPRIGLAKNIQYFGAGTRLSVL.

The V gene is TRBV7-9, the J gene TRBJ1-4; D not certain. Germline V gives CDR1 SEHNR, CDR2 FQNEAQ (reference sequence). V was cut by 1 base and J by 4 bases, with 10 bases left in between. CDR3 length: 15 residues. The DNA of the CDR3 is TGTGCCAGCAGCTTAGTTAGCACTTATAATGAAAAACTGTTTTTT. It encodes CASSLVSTYNEKLFF.

The V and J genes are TRBV18 and TRBJ2-3, with TRBD2 matching 14 bases. Trimming at V came to 0 bases and at J to 9 bases, leaving 2 bases not matched to a gene. The CDR3 has 15 residues. The germline gives CDR1 KGHSH, CDR2 LQKENI. The DNA for the CDR3 is TGTGCCAGCTCACCACCGGGACTAGCGGGAGTGACGCAGTATTTT. Protein product: CASSPPGLAGVTQYF. The whole variable domain, filled in from reference TRBV18 and TRBJ2-3, reads NAGVMQNPRHLVRRRGQEARLRCSPMKGHSHVYWYRQLPEEGLKFMVYLQKENIIDESGMPKERFSAEFPKEGPSILRIQQVVRGDSAAYFCASSPPGLAGVTQYFGPGTRLTVL.

The J gene is TRBJ2-7, the V gene TRBV11-2; D may be TRBD1 (5 bases). The CDR3 totals 14 residues. CDR1 SGHAT and CDR2 FQNNGV come from the germline V gene. V was clipped by 3 bases and J by 4 bases, with 13 bases between them. The DNA of the CDR3 is TGTGCCAGCAGCTTCACTACAGGACCATACGAGCAGTACTTC. It translates to CASSFTTGPYEQYF.

CDR3 amino acids: CASSRQRSADTEAFF. CDR3 DNA: TGCGCCAGCAGCCGACAAAGATCCGCGGACACTGAAGCTTTCTTT. The chain carries TRBV4-1 and TRBJ1-1; D unclear. Germline CDR1 and CDR2: MGHRA and YSYEKL. V was cut by 4 bases and J by 3 bases, with 15 bases left in between. The CDR3 consists of 15 residues.

This clone was recorded only once. The CDR3 loop is CASSPDGQDPEQYF. In DNA, the CDR3 is TGTGCCAGCAGCCCCGATGGACAGGACCCCGAGCAGTACTTC. The chain uses TRBV5-6 and TRBJ2-7, with 7 nucleotides matching TRBD1. The CDR3 contains 14 residues. Germline V lookup: CDR1 SGHDT, CDR2 YYEEEE. The ends lost 4 bases at V and 6 bases at J; junction bases unmatched: 10.

This rearrangement joins TRBV5-4 to TRBJ2-7, with 10 positions matching TRBD2. The CDR3 spans 15 residues. V lost 1 base and J lost 9; bases outside the gene matches: 10. The germline CDR1 and CDR2 sequences are SGHNT and YYREEE (reference sequence). The CDR3 sequence: CASSLSWTSGGGQYF. DNA for the CDR3: TGTGCCAGCAGCTTGAGTTGGACTAGCGGAGGCGGGCAGTACTTC.

Note on this clone: This sample includes further DNA sequences coding for the same CDR3. V is TRBV25-1 and J is TRBJ2-3; no clear D. Looked up from germline, CDR1 is MGHDK and CDR2 is SYGVNS. The V end lost 6 bases, the J end lost 0 bases, and 7 bases lay between the germline ends. This CDR3 has 13 amino acids. The CDR3 reads CASRGSSTDTQYF. CDR3 in DNA: TGTGCCAGCAGGGGCTCTAGCACAGATACGCAGTATTTT. Full variable domain (remainder filled in from reference TRBV25-1 and TRBJ2-3): EADIYQTPRYLVIGTGKKITLECSQTMGHDKMYWYQQDPGMELHLIHYSYGVNSTEKGDLSSESTVSRIRTEHFPLTLESARPSHTSQYLCASRGSSTDTQYFGPGTRLTVL.

The chain links TRBV28 to TRBJ2-7; D not resolved. Trimming shortened V by 4 bases and J by 3 bases, and 13 bases separated the two germline ends. Germline CDR1 reads MDHEN; CDR2 reads SYDVKM. The length of the CDR3 is 14 residues. CDR3 loop: CASSSLRTGYEQYF. The CDR3 bases are TGTGCCAGCAGTTCTCTCAGAACCGGCTACGAGCAGTACTTC. The variable domain in full, completed from reference TRBV28 and TRBJ2-7, reads DVKVTQSSRYLVKRTGEKVFLECVQDMDHENMFWYRQDPGLGLRLIYFSYDVKMKEKGDIPEGYSVSREKKERFSLILESASTNQTSMYLCASSSLRTGYEQYFGPGTRLTVT.